The 18 T cell receptor beta chains presented below share a single source sample, sequenced in a study of shared clonotypes between healthy human individuals. Using immunoSEQ multiplex PCR, the repertoire was profiled, and TCRdb retains in-frame clones only, with some absent. This table holds under 1,100,000 clones, approximately 68% found once. Sequencing was carried out using memory CD4+ T cells sorted from blood. This sample's subset: CD45RA-negative fraction. The receptors stem from a young man in good health.

This clone has a handful of counts. The chain has TRBV27 and TRBJ2-1; D uncertain. This CDR3 has 14 amino acids. Germline V CDR1 and CDR2: MNHEY, SMNVEV (reference sequence). Trimming cost V 4 bases and J 8 bases, with 15 bases left between them. The DNA for the CDR3 is TGTGCCAGCAGTTCCCCCTTGGCAGGCCATGAGCAGTTCTTC. It encodes CASSSPLAGHEQFF.

The V and J genes are TRBV6-1 and TRBJ2-7; D is uncertain. This CDR3 spans 14 amino acids. Germline V gives CDR1 MNHNS, CDR2 SASEGT. The V gene lost 8 bases and the J gene lost 1 base, with 15 bases spanning the gap. CDR3 coding DNA: TGTGCCAGCTGCCGTCTTCAAGAATCCTACGAGCAGTACTTC. Its protein is CASCRLQESYEQYF.

The rearrangement uses TRBV28 and TRBJ1-3, with unresolved D. The length of the CDR3 is 11 residues. The germline CDR1 and CDR2 sequences are MDHEN and SYDVKM. This chain's CDR3 is CEVRSGNTIYF. CDR3 sequence (DNA): TGTGAGGTTCGCTCTGGAAACACCATATATTTT.

The genes are TRBV11-2 and TRBJ2-2, with D perhaps TRBD1 or TRBD2 (5 bases each). There are 16 residues in the CDR3. Germline lookup yields CDR1 SGHAT and CDR2 FQNNGV. V was pared by 7 bases and J by 4 bases, with 19 bases between. The CDR3 DNA follows: TGTGCCAGCAACTTTGGGGCGGGCGGCAGCACCGGGGAGCTGTTTTTT. Its protein product is CASNFGAGGSTGELFF. Using reference TRBV11-2 and TRBJ2-2 for the parts outside the CDR3, the full variable domain is EAGVAQSPRYKIIEKRQSVAFWCNPISGHATLYWYQQILGQGPKLLIQFQNNGVVDDSQLPKDRFSAERLKGVDSTLKIQPAKLEDSAVYLCASNFGAGGSTGELFFGEGSRLTVL.

The chain has TRBV27 and TRBJ1-1; D is unclear. The CDR3 is made up of 15 amino acids. V lost 3 bases and J lost 2, with 13 bases in between. The germline V gene encodes CDR1 MNHEY and CDR2 SMNVEV (reference sequence). CDR3 region: CASSLDGRGNTEAFF. The CDR3 nucleotides are TGTGCCAGCAGTTTGGACGGGAGAGGTAACACTGAAGCTTTCTTT.

Note on this clone: The sample has other DNA sequences that encode this CDR3 too. The CDR3 nucleotides read TGTGCCTGGAGTGTGAAGTTGAACACTGAAGCTTTCTTT. Its translation: CAWSVKLNTEAFF. The chain employs TRBV30 and TRBJ1-1, with unresolved D. Germline V gene lookup returns CDR1 GTSNPN and CDR2 SVGIG (reference sequence). With 0 bases removed from V and 0 bases from J, the gap between germline ends came to 5 bases. The CDR3 spans 13 residues.

V gene TRBV5-6 combines with J gene TRBJ2-7; 13 bases align to TRBD2. The V and J ends lost 1 base and 2 bases, in that order; junction bases with no gene match: 3. The CDR3 runs to 16 residues. CDR1 and CDR2 (germline): SGHDT, YYEEEE. The CDR3 nucleotides are TGTGCCAGCAGCTTGTTAGGGACTAGCGGGGCCTACGAGCAGTACTTC. This translates into CASSLLGTSGAYEQYF. Drawing the rest from reference TRBV5-6 and TRBJ2-7, the complete variable domain is DAGVTQSPTHLIKTRGQQVTLRCSPKSGHDTVSWYQQALGQGPQFIFQYYEEEERQRGNFPDRFSGHQFPNYSSELNVNALLLGDSALYLCASSLLGTSGAYEQYFGPGTRLTVT.

As to this clone: Other nucleotide sequences from this sample produce the same CDR3. J is TRBJ2-5 and V is TRBV7-2; no firm D call. Germline V gives CDR1 SGHTA, CDR2 FQGNSA. The CDR3 covers 14 residues. V was trimmed by 0 bases and J by 1 base, leaving 6 bases between them. CDR3: CASSLAGPQETQYF. CDR3 DNA: TGTGCCAGCAGCTTAGCAGGTCCCCAAGAGACCCAGTACTTC.

In the case of this clone: This sample also contains other DNA sequences that code for the same CDR3. The chain recombines TRBV9 with TRBJ1-5; 9 bases agree with TRBD1. The V gene's germline CDR1 is SGDLS and CDR2 YYNGEE. The CDR3 spans 14 residues. J was trimmed by 5 bases and V by 1 base; bases with no gene match: 1. This CDR3 is CASSVTGGDQPQHF. The DNA of the CDR3 is TGTGCCAGCAGCGTAACAGGGGGCGATCAGCCCCAGCATTTT.

As concerns this clone: Other nucleotide sequences in the sample specify the same CDR3. The chain joins TRBV7-2 to TRBJ1-5, with unresolved D. This CDR3 contains 13 residues. V gave up 2 bases and J gave up 4 bases, with 6 bases separating them. The V gene's germline CDR1 is SGHTA and CDR2 FQGNSA. The CDR3 is CASSLTDNQPQHF. The CDR3 DNA reads as TGTGCCAGCAGCTTAACCGATAATCAGCCCCAGCATTTT.

CDR3 DNA sequence: TGTGCCATCACCCCCGGAGCGGCGACTGAAGCTTTCTTT. Protein: CAITPGAATEAFF. This sequence joins TRBV10-3 and TRBJ1-1; D is undetermined. The CDR3 runs to 13 residues. Germline assignment: CDR1 ENHRY and CDR2 SYGVKD. V lost 7 bases and J 5 bases, leaving 14 bases between the germline ends.

The J gene is TRBJ1-6, the V gene TRBV2, with a tentative D call TRBD1 (5 bases). Trimming shortened V by 6 bases and J by 1 base, and 13 bases separated the two germline ends. Germline V gene data show CDR1 as SNHLY and CDR2 as FYNNEI. CDR3 length: 16 amino acids. The CDR3: CASRQQVASYNSPLHF. The CDR3 DNA reads TGTGCCAGCAGGCAACAGGTGGCGTCCTATAATTCACCCCTCCACTTT.

The rearrangement uses TRBV6-5 and TRBJ2-7; possible D gene TRBD2, 7 bases. The V gene's germline CDR1 is MNHEY and CDR2 SVGAGI. The CDR3 is 15 residues long. V lost 5 bases and J lost 3, with 17 bases in between. The CDR3 DNA reads as TGTGCCAGCAGTAGGGGGGGAGTCACTTTCTACGAGCAGTACTTC. Translating gives CASSRGGVTFYEQYF.

This clone showed up just a few times. The chain recombines TRBV7-5 with TRBJ2-4. TRBV7-5 is a listed pseudogene. The CDR3 consists of 14 residues. CDR3 DNA sequence: TGTGCCAGAAGCTTAGGGGGGAATAAAAACATTCAGTACTTC. Amino acids: CARSLGGNKNIQYF.

The V and J genes are TRBV15 and TRBJ2-2; a weak D match, TRBD2 (6 bases). Germline V gene lookup returns CDR1 LNHNV and CDR2 YYDKDF (reference sequence). CDR3 length: 14 residues. V dropped 0 bases and J dropped 6 bases, with 8 bases sitting between them. CDR3 bases: TGTGCCACCAGCAGAGATTGGGGGGCCGGGGAGCTGTTTTTT. It codes for CATSRDWGAGELFF.

The V gene is TRBV5-1, the J gene TRBJ1-2; 7 bases match TRBD1. J lost 4 bases, V lost 0 bases, and 6 bases had no gene match. Per the germline V gene, CDR1 is SGHRS and CDR2 is YFSETQ. This CDR3 spans 15 amino acids. The CDR3 reads CASSLAGTEAYGYTF. The CDR3, as DNA: TGCGCCAGCAGCTTGGCCGGGACAGAGGCCTATGGCTACACCTTC.

The chain is built from TRBV27 and TRBJ2-1, with D perhaps assigned TRBD1 or TRBD2 (6 bases each). CDR1 and CDR2 from the germline V gene are MNHEY and SMNVEV (reference sequence). The CDR3 has 15 amino acids. V was trimmed by 6 bases and J by 5 bases, leaving 17 bases between them. The DNA for the CDR3 is TGTGCCAGCAGCTCGGGGGCGATCCTTGACAATGAGCAGTTCTTC. Translating gives CASSSGAILDNEQFF.

Worth noting for this clone: At one boundary the junction diverges from the germline segment, which might be a read error. The J gene is TRBJ1-4, the V gene TRBV27; TRBD1 matches at 8 bases. The germline CDR1 and CDR2 sequences are MNHEY and SMNVEV (reference sequence). The length of the CDR3 is 14 residues. The CDR3 protein is CASGLTGVGEKLFF. CDR3 coding DNA: TGTGCCAGCGGTTTGACAGGGGTCGGTGAAAAACTGTTTTTT.